Below, 10 T cell receptor beta chains from the same sample are listed, as sequenced in a study of blood T cell repertoires in COVID-19. The repertoire was sequenced with immunoSEQ multiplex PCR; TCRdb's copy has only in-frame clones and lacks some. The sample lists some 190,000 clones; approximately 85% were seen once. Sequenced: peripheral blood. These receptors were collected from a woman aged 70-85 years with active or convalescent COVID-19.

The J gene is TRBJ2-5, the V gene TRBV6-1; weak D call: TRBD2 (6 bases). V lost 3 bases to trimming and J lost 11 bases, with 19 bases between them. The CDR3 spans 14 residues. Germline assignment: CDR1 MNHNS and CDR2 SASEGT. CDR3 DNA sequence: TGTGCCAGCAGTGATTGGGGGGAAGATCCGGAGCAGTACTTC. It translates to CASSDWGEDPEQYF.

The chain uses TRBV11-2 and TRBJ1-2, with 7 bases aligning to TRBD1. Germline values: CDR1 SGHAT, CDR2 FQNNGV. Unmatched junction bases numbered 8, after V lost 6 bases and J lost 7 bases. CDR3 length: 13 amino acids. The CDR3 sequence: CASSLQGSAGYTF. The DNA of the CDR3 is TGTGCCAGCAGTTTACAGGGGTCGGCTGGCTACACCTTC.

The chain is built from TRBV2 and TRBJ2-2, with 12 bases lining up with TRBD2. The germline V gene encodes CDR1 SNHLY and CDR2 FYNNEI. The CDR3 consists of 16 residues. The V segment lost 6 bases and the J segment 8 bases; nucleotides outside the gene matches: 10. In nucleotides, the CDR3 is TGTGCCAGCAGCGCAACTCCCGGGACTAGCGGGGGGGAGCTGTTTTTT. Translated: CASSATPGTSGGELFF.

The chain recombines TRBV25-1 with TRBJ2-2; D might be TRBD2 (6 bases). Germline V CDR1 and CDR2: MGHDK, SYGVNS. Trimming shortened V by 2 bases and J by 5 bases, and 6 bases separated the two germline ends. The CDR3 is made up of 13 amino acids. The CDR3 nucleotides are TGTGCCAGCAGTGAACGGGGGACCGGGGAGCTGTTTTTT. Translating gives CASSERGTGELFF.

V usage is TRBV6-5 and J usage is TRBJ2-3, with 9 bases lining up with TRBD1. CDR1 is MNHEY, CDR2 SVGAGI, per germline. With V trimmed by 8 bases and J by 3 bases, 9 bases remained unmatched. The CDR3 covers 15 residues. CDR3 DNA sequence: TGTGCCAGCGGAACAGGGGGCGCATGGACAGATACGCAGTATTTT. Translation gives CASGTGGAWTDTQYF.

V gene TRBV5-6 combines with J gene TRBJ2-1; D is unclear. V lost 4 bases to trimming and J lost 7 bases, with 9 bases between them. The CDR3 covers 12 residues. Per the germline V gene, CDR1 is SGHDT and CDR2 is YYEEEE. In nucleotides, the CDR3 is TGTGCCAGCAGCCGGTTCCGGAATGAGCAGTTCTTC. Its translation is CASSRFRNEQFF.

The chain employs TRBV28 and TRBJ1-5; possible D gene TRBD1, 5 bases. The CDR3 contains 13 residues. Germline CDR1 MDHEN, CDR2 SYDVKM. Trimming left V 7 bases short and J 7 bases short, with 14 bases between. The CDR3 bases are TGTGCCAGCACCTGGGGGGTGCAACAGCCCCAGCATTTT. This sequence encodes CASTWGVQQPQHF.

The chain is built from TRBV4-1 and TRBJ1-1; 7 nucleotides line up with TRBD1. Losses at the gene ends were 4 bases for V and 2 bases for J; bases not matched to a gene: 7. Germline-derived CDR1 and CDR2 are MGHRA and YSYEKL. The CDR3 has 15 residues. The chain's CDR3 is CASSRSGQSNTEAFF. CDR3 in DNA: TGCGCCAGCAGCCGATCGGGACAGTCTAACACTGAAGCTTTCTTT.

The chain combines TRBV19 with TRBJ2-3; TRBD2 might be the D (6 bases). Deletions cut 5 bases from V and 0 bases from J, with 9 bases between. The CDR3 extends over 14 amino acids. Germline CDR1 is LNHDA and CDR2 is SQIVND (reference sequence). CDR3: CASSWRGSTDTQYF. CDR3 nucleotides: TGTGCCAGTAGTTGGCGGGGTAGCACAGATACGCAGTATTTT.

The chain joins TRBV14 to TRBJ2-1, with 8 bases matching TRBD2. V dropped 1 base and J dropped 6; count of bases not matched to a gene: 14. This CDR3 comprises 18 residues. Germline V CDR1 and CDR2: SGHDN, FVKESK. The CDR3 loop is CASSQVVLSSGTANEQFF. The CDR3 DNA is TGTGCCAGCAGCCAAGTGGTTTTGAGTAGCGGGACCGCCAATGAGCAGTTCTTC.